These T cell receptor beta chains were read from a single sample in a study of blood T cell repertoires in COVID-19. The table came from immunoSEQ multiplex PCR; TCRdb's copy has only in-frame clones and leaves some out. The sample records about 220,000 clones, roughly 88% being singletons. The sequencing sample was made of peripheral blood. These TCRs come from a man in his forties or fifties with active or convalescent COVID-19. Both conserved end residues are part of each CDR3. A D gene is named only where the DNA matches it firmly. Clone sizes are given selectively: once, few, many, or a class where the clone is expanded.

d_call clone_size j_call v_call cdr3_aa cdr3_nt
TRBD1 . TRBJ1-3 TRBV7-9 CASRRQGAGNTIYF TGTGCCAGCAGGAGACAGGGGGCTGGAAACACCATATATTTT
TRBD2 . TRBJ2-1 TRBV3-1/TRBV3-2 CASSQDPSGTPQGSYNEQFF TGTGCCAGCAGCCAAGATCCTAGCGGGACCCCCCAGGGATCCTACAATGAGCAGTTCTTC
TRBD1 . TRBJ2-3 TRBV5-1 CASSLGWDSSTDTQYF TGCGCCAGCAGCTTGGGGTGGGACAGCTCCACAGATACGCAGTATTTT
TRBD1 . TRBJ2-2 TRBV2 CARGTVGTGELFF TGTGCCAGGGGGACAGTGGGGACCGGGGAGCTGTTTTTT
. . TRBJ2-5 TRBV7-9 CASRRFQETQYF TGTGCCAGCAGGCGGTTTCAAGAGACCCAGTACTTC
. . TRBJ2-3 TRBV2 CASRRSDSFTDTQYF TGTGCCAGCAGACGTAGCGACTCTTTCACAGATACGCAGTATTTT
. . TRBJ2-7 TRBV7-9 CASSLFTGMNSYEQYF TGTGCCAGCAGCTTATTTACCGGGATGAACTCCTACGAGCAGTACTTC
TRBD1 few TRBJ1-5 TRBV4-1 CASSQEGPGGGSNQPQHF TGCGCCAGCAGCCAAGAGGGTCCAGGGGGCGGAAGCAATCAGCCCCAGCATTTT
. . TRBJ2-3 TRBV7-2 CASSSYSPDTQYF TGTGCCAGCAGCAGTTATAGCCCAGATACGCAGTATTTT
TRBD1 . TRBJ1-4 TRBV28 CASSLWGQATNEKLFF TGTGCCAGCAGTTTATGGGGACAGGCGACTAATGAAAAACTGTTTTTT
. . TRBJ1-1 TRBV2 CASSERIDTWDTEAFF TGTGCCAGCAGTGAAAGAATCGACACCTGGGACACTGAAGCTTTCTTT